This paragraph reports one T cell receptor beta chain. Its antigen is not identified. CDR3 length equals 15 residues. With 2 bases clipped from V and 4 bases from J, the junction kept 7 bases outside the gene matches. Germline CDR1 and CDR2: SGHDN and FVKESK. The PCR ran on 60 Vbeta and 13 Jbeta primers. The data were produced by immunoSEQ multiplex PCR, yet TCRdb's version contains in-frame clones alone and is incomplete. Its clone listing holds about 140,000 clones. This sample was taken from a study of cytomegalovirus exposure and HLA in healthy donors. Study-level results: In vitro checks showed that a few CMV-associated chains really do target CMV antigens. Using the classifier, cytomegalovirus status was reportedly diagnosed with high specificity and sensitivity. TRBV6-2, TRBV6-3 and other indistinguishable V segments were excluded. A later analysis linked a missense variant in DCLRE1C to the trimming of TCR beta V and J genes.

The chain employs TRBV14 and TRBJ1-2; 7 positions match TRBD1. The sample comprised PBMCs. The source is a male donor in good health and CMV-seronegative. The CDR3 coding sequence is TGTGCCAGCAGCCAAACTCTTAGGACAGGCTATGGCTACACCTTC. This encodes CASSQTLRTGYGYTF.